Presented here are 28 T cell receptor beta chains from one specimen sequenced in a study of regulatory T cells in long-lasting Graves disease. Library construction for TCR beta used iRepertoire HTBI primers and Arm-PCR of CDR3 regions. Each CDR3 protein is one row after TCRdb ran MiXCR on the multiplex PCR reads. Here the sample spans hundreds of thousands of distinct CDR3 sequences, about 11% being singletons. Time point: newly diagnosed GD, antithyroid drugs for less than 3 months. PBMC RNA served as the TCR library source. These data also formed part of another study, on T cells in Graves' hyperthyroidism and ophthalmopathy.

The source material was peripheral blood mononuclear cells (PBMCs), sampled at new diagnosis, from a patient treated with antithyroid drugs. The origin of the receptors is a young woman with Graves disease.

This clonotype has a count of ten or more. The V call is TRBV10-2, the J call TRBJ2-7, with unresolved D. The V end was cut by 8 bases, the J end by 6 bases, with 5 bases between. From germline, CDR1 is WSHSY and CDR2 SAAADI. The CDR3 is made up of 9 amino acids. DNA for the CDR3: TGCGCCAGCGGGTTCGAGCAGTACTTC. It codes for CASGFEQYF.

The table lists this clonotype with many counts. The rearrangement links TRBV7-6 to TRBJ2-1; TRBD2 matches 13 bases. CDR1 and CDR2 (germline): SGHVS, FNYEAQ. This CDR3 comprises 19 residues. V trimming: 1 base; J trimming: 0 bases; junction bases outside the gene matches: 6. CDR3 coding DNA: TGTGCCAGCAGCTTAGTAGAACTAGCGGGAGGGAGCTCCTACAATGAGCAGTTCTTC. Encoded protein: CASSLVELAGGSSYNEQFF.

Many counts were recorded for this clonotype. This rearrangement joins TRBV2 to TRBJ1-2; maybe TRBD1 (6 bases). CDR1 and CDR2 from the germline V gene are SNHLY and FYNNEI. The V end was cut by 10 bases, the J end by 4 bases, with 10 bases between. The CDR3 contains 11 residues. The CDR3 DNA reads TGTGCCACCCGGGACATCTATGGCTACACCTTC. It translates to CATRDIYGYTF.

This chain links TRBV7-2 with TRBJ2-7; 7 nucleotides align to TRBD1. Per the germline V gene, CDR1 is SGHTA and CDR2 is FQGNSA. Unmatched junction bases numbered 3, after V lost 1 base and J lost 6 bases. This CDR3 comprises 13 residues. The CDR3 DNA sequence: TGTGCCAGCAGCTTAGTACAGGGGAGCGAGCAGTACTTC. As protein: CASSLVQGSEQYF.

For this clonotype: This probably arose from a read error, given a far larger clone one base away. This chain uses TRBV11-2 with TRBJ2-3, with 7 nucleotides matching TRBD1. The J call is doubtful: the DNA matches TRBJ2-1 better. CDR1 and CDR2 from the germline V gene are SGHAT and FQNNGV. The CDR3 totals 15 residues. CDR3 sequence (DNA): TGTGCCGGCAGCTCGTTCGGGACAGTGGAGAATGAGCAGTTCTTC. Its translation is CAGSSFGTVENEQFF.

This clonotype was seen only a few times. It may be a read error: a sequence one base away is much more abundant. The chain links TRBV30 to TRBJ1-2; D perhaps matches TRBD1 (5 bases). Looked up from germline, CDR1 is GTSNPN and CDR2 is SVGIG (reference sequence). This CDR3 comprises 14 residues. V was trimmed by 1 base and J by 2 bases, leaving 11 bases between them. DNA for the CDR3: TGTGCCTGGAGTGGGGGCAGGGCCAACTATGGCTACACCTTC. This translates into CAWSGGRANYGYTF.

The gene calls are TRBV29-1 and TRBJ2-2, with 7 nucleotides matching TRBD1. V lost 4 bases, J lost 4 bases, and 6 bases stayed unmatched. The CDR3 contains 14 residues. Germline V lookup: CDR1 SQVTM, CDR2 ANQGSEA. The CDR3 here is CSVVQGTVTGELFF. CDR3 nucleotide sequence: TGCAGCGTTGTACAAGGGACAGTCACCGGGGAGCTGTTTTTT.

This clonotype has at least ten counts. The CDR3 spells CASSPGTGDTGELFF. The CDR3, as DNA: TGTGCCAGCAGCCCCGGGACAGGAGACACCGGGGAGCTGTTTTTT. The J gene is TRBJ2-2, the V gene TRBV7-9; 8 bases match TRBD1. With V trimmed by 5 bases and J by 3 bases, 5 bases remained unmatched. From germline, CDR1 is SEHNR and CDR2 FQNEAQ (reference sequence). The CDR3 extends over 15 amino acids.

This clonotype has a count of ten or more. The V gene is TRBV7-8, the J gene TRBJ1-2; D is unclear. The V gene lost 2 bases and the J gene lost 8 bases, with 12 bases spanning the gap. Germline CDR1 SGHVS, CDR2 FQNEAQ. The CDR3 consists of 13 residues. The DNA for the CDR3 is TGTGCCAGCAGCTTAATCGAAGAAGGCGGCTACACCTTC. Translation: CASSLIEEGGYTF.

The sample holds many counts of this clonotype. The J gene is TRBJ2-5, the V gene TRBV27; a weak D match, TRBD1 (7 bases). Germline loops: CDR1 MNHEY, CDR2 SMNVEV (reference sequence). Trimming stripped 0 bases from V and 5 bases from J, with 13 bases between. This CDR3 contains 15 residues. The CDR3 loop is CASSLSSRGVETQYF. CDR3 DNA sequence: TGTGCCAGCAGTTTATCCTCCAGGGGGGTGGAGACCCAGTACTTC.

Turning to this clonotype: It may be a read error: a sequence one base away is much more abundant. The final CDR3 position lacks the conserved phenylalanine or tryptophan, pointing to a likely read error. This chain links TRBV28 with TRBJ2-5, with 9 bases identical to TRBD1. After removal of 5 bases from V and 2 bases from J, the junction contained 6 bases not matched to a gene. This CDR3 is 15 amino acids long. The germline V gene has CDR1 MDHEN and CDR2 SYDVKM. The DNA of the CDR3 is TGTGCCAGCAGTCCCGCCGGGACAGGGCAAGAGACCCAGTACCTC. Its translation: CASSPAGTGQETQYL.

This clonotype was observed at least ten times. The chain carries TRBV6-9 and TRBJ1-1; D might be TRBD1 (5 bases). Per germline, CDR1 MNHGY and CDR2 SVAAGI. The V gene lost 3 bases and the J gene lost 5 bases, with 13 bases spanning the gap. CDR3 length: 14 residues. The CDR3 region is CASSYSGLETEAFF. The CDR3 DNA sequence: TGTGCCAGCAGTTACTCAGGGTTAGAGACTGAAGCTTTCTTT.

The chain couples TRBV7-6 to TRBJ1-1; weak D call: TRBD1 (5 bases). The CDR3 spans 16 residues. V lost 4 bases and J 0 bases, leaving 15 bases between the germline ends. Germline V gene data show CDR1 as SGHVS and CDR2 as FNYEAQ. The chain's CDR3 is CASSSTARTMNTEAFF. CDR3 DNA sequence: TGTGCCAGCAGCTCCACAGCGCGGACAATGAACACTGAAGCTTTCTTT.

This clonotype was detected ten times or more. This chain connects TRBV19 to TRBJ1-1; possible D gene TRBD1, 5 bases. Trimming removed 5 bases at V and 5 bases at J, with 18 bases between. This CDR3 region has 15 residues. Germline V gives CDR1 LNHDA, CDR2 SQIVND (reference sequence). CDR3 in amino acids: CASSLIRTGRTEAFF. The CDR3 DNA follows: TGTGCCAGTAGTCTCATTCGCACAGGTCGTACTGAAGCTTTCTTT.

There are many counts of this clonotype. V is TRBV7-8 and J is TRBJ1-1; tentative D call: TRBD1 (6 bases). Germline-derived CDR1 and CDR2 are SGHVS and FQNEAQ. This CDR3 has 14 residues. V was shortened by 7 bases and J by 4 bases, with 16 bases between the two germline ends. The CDR3 reads CASKQIGGLTEAFF. The DNA for the CDR3 is TGTGCCAGCAAGCAAATCGGGGGCCTCACTGAAGCTTTCTTT.

This clonotype was picked up many times. The CDR3 spells CASSPLAQSYEQYF. The CDR3 bases are TGTGCCAGCAGCCCACTAGCGCAGAGCTACGAGCAGTACTTC. This rearrangement joins TRBV11-2 to TRBJ2-7, with 7 nucleotides matching TRBD2. Per the germline V gene, CDR1 is SGHAT and CDR2 is FQNNGV. The J segment lost 3 bases and the V segment lost 5 bases, leaving 7 bases of the junction unmatched. This CDR3 comprises 14 residues.

In this sample, this clonotype turned up many times. The chain is built from TRBV12-5 and TRBJ2-5; D might be TRBD1 or TRBD2, each matching 5 bases. The DNA end favors TRBJ2-1, so the J call may be wrong. Germline V lookup: CDR1 LGHNT, CDR2 FRNRAP. The CDR3 is 12 amino acids. CDR3 nucleotide sequence: TGTGCTAGTGGGCCGGGACGAGGTGAGCAGTTCTTC. It codes for CASGPGRGEQFF.

This clonotype was detected many times. V usage is TRBV13 and J usage is TRBJ2-1; unclear D gene. This CDR3 has 11 amino acids. Germline V gives CDR1 PRHDT, CDR2 FYEKMQ (reference sequence). The V end was cut by 5 bases, the J end by 10 bases, with 9 bases between. CDR3 DNA: TGTGCCAGCAGCCTCCAAGACGAGCAGTTCTTC. Translation: CASSLQDEQFF.

CDR3 sequence: CASSQDFTIGGRVDEQFF. The DNA for the CDR3 is TGTGCCAGCAGCCAGGACTTTACTATAGGCGGGAGAGTTGATGAGCAGTTCTTC. The chain employs TRBV3-1 and TRBJ2-1, with 7 positions matching TRBD2. The CDR3 contains 18 residues. Looked up from germline, CDR1 is LGHDT and CDR2 is YNNKEL (reference sequence). J gave up 8 bases and V 3 bases, and 19 bases lay outside the gene matches.

This clonotype was recorded many times. The chain joins TRBV12-3 or TRBV12-4 to TRBJ2-1; the D is unclear. The CDR3 is made up of 13 amino acids. V lost 4 bases to trimming and J lost 0 bases, with 4 bases between them. The CDR3 region has the DNA TGTGCCAGCAGTTCGGACTCCTACAATGAGCAGTTCTTC. It codes for CASSSDSYNEQFF.

This clonotype was picked up many times. The rearrangement uses TRBV11-2 and TRBJ2-3; possibly TRBD1 for D (5 bases). V lost 1 base to trimming and J lost 8 bases, with 10 bases between them. Germline values: CDR1 SGHAT, CDR2 FQNNGV. This CDR3 comprises 13 residues. CDR3 in DNA: TGTGCCAGCAGCTTAGTCGACAGTGCTACGCAGTATTTT. Its protein is CASSLVDSATQYF.

Ten or more counts support this clonotype. The CDR3 coding sequence is TGTGCCAGCAGCGTAGGACCCAGCCCCCTTAACTACGAGCAGTACTTC. This encodes CASSVGPSPLNYEQYF. The chain couples TRBV9 to TRBJ2-7; unclear D gene. Germline loops: CDR1 SGDLS, CDR2 YYNGEE. Trimming left V 0 bases short and J 3 bases short, with 16 bases between. The CDR3 length is 16 residues.

This chain joins TRBV12-3 or TRBV12-4 and TRBJ2-2, with 13 positions matching TRBD2. The CDR3 sequence is 21 residues long. The V gene end was trimmed by 4 bases and the J gene end by 6 bases; junction bases not matched to a gene: 20. As DNA, the CDR3 is TGTGCCAGCAGTTCACGTTGGACTAGCGGGAGTTGGGCGGTATCGCCCGGGGAGCTGTTTTTT. Amino acid sequence: CASSSRWTSGSWAVSPGELFF.

This chain joins TRBV11-2 and TRBJ2-1, with D uncertain. CDR3 size: 13 residues. The V end was cut by 7 bases, the J end by 5 bases, with 12 bases between. Germline V gives CDR1 SGHAT, CDR2 FQNNGV. The CDR3 nucleotides are TGTGCCAGCACGCTAGGGAACCACAATGAGCAGTTCTTC. It codes for CASTLGNHNEQFF.

This clonotype was detected many times. V is TRBV6-1 and J is TRBJ1-2; unclear D gene. The length of the CDR3 is 12 residues. In germline, CDR1 is MNHNS, CDR2 SASEGT. Trimming took 6 bases from V and 8 from J, leaving 13 bases between them. DNA for the CDR3: TGTGCCAGCAGGGCCTCAGAGGTCGGCTACACCTTC. Translated: CASRASEVGYTF.

This clonotype appeared many times. J is TRBJ1-4 and V is TRBV30; D remains ambiguous. The CDR3 runs to 18 residues. Germline V gene sequence: CDR1 GTSNPN, CDR2 SVGIG (reference sequence). V was pared by 0 bases and J by 5 bases, with 22 bases between. DNA of the CDR3: TGTGCCTGGAGTGTAACGGGGATTTTAAGGAGGAGGAATGAAAAACTGTTTTTT. Amino acids: CAWSVTGILRRRNEKLFF. The whole variable domain, remainder taken from reference TRBV30 and TRBJ1-4, is SQTIHQWPATLVQPVGSPLSLECTVEGTSNPNLYWYRQAAGRGLQLLFYSVGIGQISSEVPQNLSASRPQDRQFILSSKKLLLSDSGFYLCAWSVTGILRRRNEKLFFGSGTQLSVL.

To note about this clonotype: This sequence is one base from a far larger clone and is likely a read error. The chain carries TRBV27 and TRBJ2-5; D might be TRBD2 (6 bases). Germline V gene data show CDR1 as MNHEY and CDR2 as SMNVEV (reference sequence). The CDR3 is made up of 16 amino acids. The CDR3 nucleotides are TGTGCCAGCAGTGAACAAGTCGGCGGGGCCGAAGAGGCCCAGTACTTC. The encoded protein is CASSEQVGGAEEAQYF.

This clonotype has at least ten counts. The genes are TRBV2 and TRBJ2-7, with 14 bases aligning to TRBD2. Unmatched junction bases numbered 5, after V lost 6 bases and J lost 4 bases. Germline V CDR1 and CDR2: SNHLY, FYNNEI. The CDR3 consists of 15 residues. CDR3 in DNA: TGTGCCAGCAGCAGGGGACTAGCGGGAGAATACGAGCAGTACTTC. Its protein product is CASSRGLAGEYEQYF. The full variable domain, with the rest looked up from reference TRBV2 and TRBJ2-7, is EPEVTQTPSHQVTQMGQEVILRCVPISNHLYFYWYRQILGQKVEFLVSFYNNEISEKSEIFDDQFSVERPDGSNFTLKIRSTKLEDSAMYFCASSRGLAGEYEQYFGPGTRLTVT.